The entry below describes one T cell receptor (beta chain). Its antigen is unknown. Treatment reported: approximately 18 received Ad26.COV2.S at low or high dose, single or two shots; about 5 received placebo; per-sample allocation not given. Collection of samples fell on day 63 after the first vaccine or placebo injection. Spike of the Wuhan-strain SARS-CoV-2 was expressed by an Ad26 vector, which formed the vaccine. The germline V gene has CDR1 MGHRA and CDR2 YSYEKL. Deletions cut 0 bases from V and 4 bases from J, with 19 bases between. The CDR3 is 18 amino acids. This entry is derived from a study of Ad26.COV2.S vaccination and SARS-CoV-2 variants. Whole-study context: Ad26.COV2.S given intramuscularly, once or twice 56 days apart. General study results and limits: Compared with placebo recipients, vaccine recipients had higher spike-specific TCR breadth.

Repertoires were generated with immunoSEQ multiplex PCR, while TCRdb's copy carries only in-frame clones and drops some. The table has some 330,000 clones, almost 90% seen once. This material consisted of peripheral blood, taken in a trial of Ad26.COV2.S vaccine versus placebo. The TCR originated in a person between 18 and 65 years old who received the Ad26.COV2.S COVID-19 vaccine or a placebo. The rearrangement links TRBV4-1 to TRBJ1-5; D remains unclear. CDR3 region: CASSQETGTVGYNQPQHF. The CDR3 DNA reads as TGCGCCAGCAGCCAAGAAACGGGTACGGTGGGGTATAATCAGCCCCAGCATTTT.